These T cell receptor beta chains were read from a single sample in a study of T cell responses to AZD1222 COVID-19 vaccine. The repertoire was sequenced with immunoSEQ multiplex PCR; TCRdb's copy has only in-frame clones and lacks some. This sample has around 70,000 clones, with 86% found just once. The sequences come from peripheral blood, collected on day 0 of AZD1222 vaccination. These receptor sequences come from an adult in good health. CDR3s include the opening cysteine and the closing phenylalanine or tryptophan. A D gene is named only where the DNA matches it firmly. For some rows the clone size is stated as once, few or many, or as a class when expanded; others skip it.

CDR3nt,CDR3aa,v_gene,d_gene,j_gene,abundance
TGTGCCACCAGTGATCCCGGACAGGGGATTTGTTACTATGGCTACACCTTC,CATSDPGQGICYYGYTF,TRBV24-1,TRBD1,TRBJ1-2,-
TGCGCCAGCAGCTTGGACAGGGTGAGCACCGGGGAGCTGTTTTTT,CASSLDRVSTGELFF,TRBV5-1,-,TRBJ2-2,-
TGTGCCAGCTTAGGTCGGAGGATGAACACTGAAGCTTTCTTT,CASLGRRMNTEAFF,TRBV27,-,TRBJ1-1,-
TGTGCCAGCAGCTTAGAACAGGGCTATGGCTACACCTTC,CASSLEQGYGYTF,TRBV11-2,-,TRBJ1-2,-
TGTGCCAGCAGCTTAGCGCCCGATCAGCCCCAGCATTTT,CASSLAPDQPQHF,TRBV7-8,-,TRBJ1-5,once
TGTGCCAGCAGCTTAGACGGGTCCCCCATAGCCAATGAGCAGTTCTTC,CASSLDGSPIANEQFF,TRBV11-3,-,TRBJ2-1,-
TGTGCCAGCAGTGACGTTTTGGGCAGGGGTCGTGAGCAGTACTTC,CASSDVLGRGREQYF,TRBV6-1,-,TRBJ2-7,once
TGTGCCAGCAGCGTAGACGGGGTCTATGGCTACACCTTC,CASSVDGVYGYTF,TRBV9,-,TRBJ1-2,few
TGTGCCAGCAGTTTCAGGGGGGGTACCCGGAGCAATGAGCAGTTCTTC,CASSFRGGTRSNEQFF,TRBV27,-,TRBJ2-1,-
TGTGCCAGCACCCTTTCCTCAGGGGGCTCTGGAAACACCATATATTTT,CASTLSSGGSGNTIYF,TRBV6-6,TRBD1,TRBJ1-3,-
TGCGCCAGCAGTCCCACGCCGGGGGCAAACACCGGGGAGCTGTTTTTT,CASSPTPGANTGELFF,TRBV23-1,-,TRBJ2-2,-
TGTGCCAGCTCCGGGGGCTGGGGTAACACTGAAGCTTTCTTT,CASSGGWGNTEAFF,TRBV2,-,TRBJ1-1,-
TGTGCCAGCAGCTTAGGAGACAGGGGCCATTCACCCCTCCACTTT,CASSLGDRGHSPLHF,TRBV7-8,TRBD1,TRBJ1-6,-
TGTGCCTGGACCCGGGACAGGGGGCTTGGCGAAAAACTGTTTTTT,CAWTRDRGLGEKLFF,TRBV30,TRBD1,TRBJ1-4,-
TGTGCCAGCAGATCAGGGGGTAGTTCACCCCTCCACTTT,CASRSGGSSPLHF,TRBV12-3/TRBV12-4,TRBD1,TRBJ1-6,many
TGTGCCAGCAGCTTAGTCCGCAGTCCCTACAATGAGCAGTTCTTC,CASSLVRSPYNEQFF,TRBV11-3,-,TRBJ2-1,-
TGTGCCAGCAGTTTAGGTGTAAATGAGCAGTTCTTC,CASSLGVNEQFF,TRBV27,-,TRBJ2-1,-
TGTGCCAGCAGCTTAGGGACAGCCAGGACCGGGGAGCTGTTTTTT,CASSLGTARTGELFF,TRBV11-3,-,TRBJ2-2,-
TGCGCCAGCAGCGCGACAGGGAGCACAGATACGCAGTATTTT,CASSATGSTDTQYF,TRBV5-1,TRBD1,TRBJ2-3,-
TGTGCCAGCAGCCCCGGACCAACCGGGGAGCTGTTTTTT,CASSPGPTGELFF,TRBV3-1/TRBV3-2,-,TRBJ2-2,-
TGTGCCAGCAGCCAGGACAGGAACAACGAGCAGTACTTC,CASSQDRNNEQYF,TRBV3-1/TRBV3-2,TRBD1,TRBJ2-7,-
TGTGCCAGCAGTGAACCATACGAGCAGTACTTC,CASSEPYEQYF,TRBV2,-,TRBJ2-7,-
TGCAGCGCCGCCGGGACAAACACCGGGGAGCTGTTTTTT,CSAAGTNTGELFF,TRBV29-1,-,TRBJ2-2,-
TGTGCCAGCAGTTCTTTTTTGGCCACAGGGGCAATTGGAAACACCATATATTTT,CASSSFLATGAIGNTIYF,TRBV28,TRBD1,TRBJ1-3,-
TGTGCCAGCAGCCTGAGTAGCGGGGTCTACAATGAGCAGTTCTTC,CASSLSSGVYNEQFF,TRBV3-1/TRBV3-2,TRBD2,TRBJ2-1,-
TGTGCCAGCAGAGGGGAGGGGCGGTACGAGCAGTACTTC,CASRGEGRYEQYF,TRBV7-9,TRBD2,TRBJ2-7,-
TGCAGCGTTGGACAGGGGGCAAATTATGGCTACACCTTC,CSVGQGANYGYTF,TRBV29-1,TRBD1,TRBJ1-2,-
TGTGCCAGCAGCAGAACAAACACCGGGGAGCTGTTTTTT,CASSRTNTGELFF,TRBV14,-,TRBJ2-2,-
TGTGCCAGCAGCTTAGCGGGGGTTGGGACTGAAGCTTTCTTT,CASSLAGVGTEAFF,TRBV7-9,-,TRBJ1-1,-
TGTGCCAGCAGCTTAACCGGGAACACTGAAGCTTTCTTT,CASSLTGNTEAFF,TRBV7-9,-,TRBJ1-1,-
TGTGCCAGCAGTTTTGGGGGGGTTGATGAAAAACTGTTTTTT,CASSFGGVDEKLFF,TRBV28,-,TRBJ1-4,-
TGTGCCAGCAGCCTTGGACTAGCGGGCTCCTACAATGAGCAGTTCTTC,CASSLGLAGSYNEQFF,TRBV28,TRBD2,TRBJ2-1,-
TGTGCCAGCAGGTACGGACAGACGGACTACACCTTC,CASRYGQTDYTF,TRBV7-9,-,TRBJ1-2,-
TGTGCCTGGAGTGGGGCAGTTAGCAATCAGCCCCAGCATTTT,CAWSGAVSNQPQHF,TRBV30,-,TRBJ1-5,-
TGTGCCACCATGGACAGCGGGGAGCTGTTTTTT,CATMDSGELFF,TRBV24-1,-,TRBJ2-2,-
TGTGCCAGCTCACCATCCAGGGACATGAACACTGAAGCTTTCTTT,CASSPSRDMNTEAFF,TRBV18,-,TRBJ1-1,-
TGTGCCAGCAGTGAAGTGCGAAATCAGCCCCAGCATTTT,CASSEVRNQPQHF,TRBV2,-,TRBJ1-5,-
TGTGCCAGCAGAAAGACAGGCATCTATGGCTACACCTTC,CASRKTGIYGYTF,TRBV2,-,TRBJ1-2,-
TGTGCCTGGAGTGTACGCAGGGACTATGGCTACACCTTC,CAWSVRRDYGYTF,TRBV30,-,TRBJ1-2,-
TGTGCCAGCACCCGTGATAGCGGGCGAGGAGAGACCCAGTACTTC,CASTRDSGRGETQYF,TRBV11-2,TRBD2,TRBJ2-5,once
TGCAGTGCTAGTAAGGCAGAGGAGGGGCAGTACTTC,CSASKAEEGQYF,TRBV20-1,-,TRBJ2-7,-
TGTGCCAGTAGTGAACGAGGGTCTGGCTACACCTTC,CASSERGSGYTF,TRBV19,-,TRBJ1-2,-
TGTGCCAGCAGTTCCCATCTAGCGACTAGCACAGATACGCAGTATTTT,CASSSHLATSTDTQYF,TRBV28,-,TRBJ2-3,-
TGTGCCATCAGTTTTAGTCTAGCGGGAGTATTTGGTGAGCAGTTCTTC,CAISFSLAGVFGEQFF,TRBV10-3,TRBD2,TRBJ2-1,-
TGTGCCAGCAGCTTAGTCGGCGCTGGTGAGCAGTTCTTC,CASSLVGAGEQFF,TRBV11-3,-,TRBJ2-1,-
TGTGCCAGCAGCGTTGGCGGGAGGGCCGCCGGGGAGCTGTTTTTT,CASSVGGRAAGELFF,TRBV9,TRBD2,TRBJ2-2,-
TGTGCCAGCAGTTATCAGGGACCTGACGGGGAGCTGTTTTTT,CASSYQGPDGELFF,TRBV6-5,-,TRBJ2-2,-
TGTGCCAGCAGCTTAGGGGGGTTGACCGGGGAGCTGTTTTTT,CASSLGGLTGELFF,TRBV7-2,-,TRBJ2-2,-
TGTGCCAGTAGTGGGAAGACCGGGACTAGCGGGAGGGTTGGTACAGATACGCAGTATTTT,CASSGKTGTSGRVGTDTQYF,TRBV19,TRBD2,TRBJ2-3,-
TGCGCCAGCAGCCTAGGGACAAGGAACACTGAAGCTTTCTTT,CASSLGTRNTEAFF,TRBV4-3,-,TRBJ1-1,-
TGTGCCAGCAGTCCTTTAGCGGGAGGCGACACCGGGGAGCTGTTTTTT,CASSPLAGGDTGELFF,TRBV6-4,TRBD2,TRBJ2-2,-